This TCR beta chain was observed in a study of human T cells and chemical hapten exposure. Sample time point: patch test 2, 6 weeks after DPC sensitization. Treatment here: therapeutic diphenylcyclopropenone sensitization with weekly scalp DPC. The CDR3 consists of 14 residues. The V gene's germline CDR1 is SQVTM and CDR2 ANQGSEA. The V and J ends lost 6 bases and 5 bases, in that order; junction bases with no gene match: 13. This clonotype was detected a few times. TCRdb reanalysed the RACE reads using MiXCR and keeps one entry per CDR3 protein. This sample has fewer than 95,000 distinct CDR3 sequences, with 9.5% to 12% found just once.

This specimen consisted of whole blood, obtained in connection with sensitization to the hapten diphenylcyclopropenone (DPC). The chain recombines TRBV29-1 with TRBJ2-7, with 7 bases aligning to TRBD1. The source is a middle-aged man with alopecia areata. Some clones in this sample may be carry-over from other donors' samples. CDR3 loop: CSVRQGFPIHEQYF. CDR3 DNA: TGCAGCGTACGACAGGGCTTCCCAATCCACGAGCAGTACTTC.